These 22 T cell receptor beta chains were all obtained from the same sample, sequenced in a study of T cells in tuberculosis. Produced via immunoSEQ multiplex PCR; TCRdb's table is partial and in-frame only. The sample has 20,000 to 25,000 clones; 90% to 95% are singletons. The sample taken for sequencing was PBMCs. All receptors derive from a donor between 10 and 35 years old with latent tuberculosis or without tuberculosis infection. Some clones in this sample may be carry-over from other donors' samples.

The chain is built from TRBV5-4 and TRBJ2-6; 7 bases agree with TRBD1. The CDR3 is made up of 17 amino acids. Germline CDR1 and CDR2: SGHNT and YYREEE (reference sequence). V trimming: 2 bases; J trimming: 0 bases; junction bases outside the gene matches: 5. In nucleotides, the CDR3 is TGTGCCAGCAGCTTCGGGACAGTCTTCTCTGGGGCCAACGTCCTGACTTTC. This sequence encodes CASSFGTVFSGANVLTF.

This clone was seen only once. The rearrangement links TRBV7-9 to TRBJ1-5; D possibly corresponds to TRBD1 (6 bases). Germline assignment: CDR1 SEHNR and CDR2 FQNEAQ (reference sequence). Trimming pared 3 bases from V and 2 bases from J, leaving 23 bases between. The CDR3 has 19 amino acids. The CDR3 region is CASSFPLQGLGGGNQPQHF. The CDR3 DNA follows: TGTGCCAGCAGCTTTCCACTACAGGGTCTTGGGGGTGGCAATCAGCCCCAGCATTTT.

The genes are TRBV11-2 and TRBJ1-4; weak D call: TRBD1 (6 bases). CDR1 and CDR2 (germline): SGHAT, FQNNGV. The CDR3 runs 15 residues. With 6 bases removed from V and 3 bases from J, the gap between germline ends came to 14 bases. The CDR3 nucleotides read TGTGCCAGCAGGTTTCAGGGGCGTGCTAATGAAAAACTGTTTTTT. Protein product: CASRFQGRANEKLFF.

The gene calls are TRBV10-3 and TRBJ1-2, with TRBD1 as a possible D gene (5 bases). The CDR3 is 14 amino acids. Germline CDR1 reads ENHRY; CDR2 reads SYGVKD. V was cut by 2 bases and J by 5 bases, with 12 bases left in between. The CDR3 nucleotides are TGTGCCATCAGTGAGCCCCCGGGGGGATATGGCTACACCTTC. It encodes CAISEPPGGYGYTF.

This sequence joins TRBV30 and TRBJ1-1; no definite D call. The CDR3 consists of 14 residues. Germline assignment: CDR1 GTSNPN and CDR2 SVGIG (reference sequence). Trimming stripped 0 bases from V and 0 bases from J, with 8 bases between. The CDR3 protein is CAWSVGSLNTEAFF. CDR3 coding DNA: TGTGCCTGGAGTGTTGGGAGTTTGAACACTGAAGCTTTCTTT. The complete variable domain, with remaining parts taken from reference TRBV30 and TRBJ1-1, reads SQTIHQWPATLVQPVGSPLSLECTVEGTSNPNLYWYRQAAGRGLQLLFYSVGIGQISSEVPQNLSASRPQDRQFILSSKKLLLSDSGFYLCAWSVGSLNTEAFFGQGTRLTVV.

This chain connects TRBV19 to TRBJ2-3; possibly TRBD2 for D (6 bases). Germline V lookup: CDR1 LNHDA, CDR2 SQIVND (reference sequence). The CDR3 is 13 residues long. The V and J ends lost 10 bases and 2 bases respectively, with 13 bases between them. The CDR3: CATAGSSTDTQYF. Written as DNA, the CDR3 is TGTGCCACTGCGGGGTCCTCCACAGATACGCAGTATTTT.

V gene TRBV7-9 combines with J gene TRBJ2-3, with TRBD2 identical over 9 bases. The V and J ends lost 6 bases and 5 bases, in that order; junction bases with no gene match: 9. This CDR3 has 15 residues. Germline CDR1 reads SEHNR; CDR2 reads FQNEAQ (reference sequence). This chain's CDR3 is CASRGLAFTGDTQYF. For the CDR3, the DNA is TGTGCCAGCAGGGGACTAGCCTTTACGGGAGATACGCAGTATTTT.

This sequence joins TRBV5-4 and TRBJ2-7, with 7 bases aligning to TRBD1. V was pared by 3 bases and J by 6 bases, with 6 bases of the junction left unmatched. There are 13 residues in the CDR3. The germline gives CDR1 SGHNT, CDR2 YYREEE (reference sequence). This CDR3 reads CASSSQTGREQYF. The CDR3 region has the DNA TGTGCCAGCAGCTCCCAGACAGGGCGCGAGCAGTACTTC.

This chain connects TRBV11-1 to TRBJ2-1, with D maybe TRBD2 (5 bases). V shed 5 bases and J shed 6 bases, with 17 bases lying between them. This CDR3 region has 15 residues. Germline assignment: CDR1 SGHAT and CDR2 FQDESV (reference sequence). CDR3 protein: CASSPDYFESNEQFF. The DNA of the CDR3 is TGTGCCAGCAGCCCCGACTACTTCGAAAGCAATGAGCAGTTCTTC. Using reference TRBV11-1 and TRBJ2-1 for the parts outside the CDR3, the full variable domain is EAEVAQSPRYKITEKSQAVAFWCDPISGHATLYWYRQILGQGPELLVQFQDESVVDDSQLPKDRFSAERLKGVDSTLKIQPAELGDSAMYLCASSPDYFESNEQFFGPGTRLTVL.

This clone was detected once. The chain employs TRBV6-5 and TRBJ1-2; 7 bases map to TRBD1. The junction had 11 bases not matched to a gene; V was cut back by 6 bases and J by 4 bases. CDR1 and CDR2 (germline): MNHEY, SVGAGI. The CDR3 totals 15 residues. CDR3 nucleotide sequence: TGTGCCAGCAGGCCAGGTAGACAGGGTCGCTATGGCTACACCTTC. Amino acid sequence: CASRPGRQGRYGYTF.

The chain employs TRBV7-8 and TRBJ1-5; 11 bases align to TRBD1. The CDR3 runs to 17 residues. CDR1 is SGHVS and CDR2 is FQNEAQ in the germline V gene. After removal of 2 bases from V and 7 bases from J, the junction contained 10 bases not matched to a gene. The CDR3 DNA sequence: TGTGCCAGCAGCTTACACCGGGACAGGGGGTCCGGCCAGCCCCAGCATTTT. Amino acids: CASSLHRDRGSGQPQHF.

V usage is TRBV7-2 and J usage is TRBJ2-3, with TRBD2 as a possible D gene (6 bases). From germline, CDR1 is SGHTA and CDR2 FQGNSA. V was clipped by 6 bases and J by 4 bases, with 17 bases between them. The CDR3 covers 15 residues. The CDR3 protein is CASSPKEGGADTQYF. The CDR3 DNA reads TGTGCCAGCAGTCCTAAAGAGGGCGGGGCAGATACGCAGTATTTT.

The gene calls are TRBV19 and TRBJ2-3, with D tentatively TRBD2 (6 bases). Germline lookup yields CDR1 LNHDA and CDR2 SQIVND (reference sequence). The CDR3 extends over 16 amino acids. V lost 6 bases to trimming and J lost 0 bases, with 16 bases between them. The CDR3 DNA reads as TGTGCCAGTAGACGTGCCTCTGGGACTAGCACAGATACGCAGTATTTT. It specifies CASRRASGTSTDTQYF. The whole variable domain, filled in from reference TRBV19 and TRBJ2-3, reads DGGITQSPKYLFRKEGQNVTLSCEQNLNHDAMYWYRQDPGQGLRLIYYSQIVNDFQKGDIAEGYSVSREKKESFPLTVTSAQKNPTAFYLCASRRASGTSTDTQYFGPGTRLTVL.

The V call is TRBV13, the J call TRBJ1-4; 8 bases fit TRBD1. The CDR3 sequence is 14 residues long. Trimming cost V 5 bases and J 6 bases; bases outside gene matches: 5. Germline CDR1 reads PRHDT; CDR2 reads FYEKMQ (reference sequence). CDR3 loop: CASSRTGLDEKLFF. The CDR3, as DNA: TGTGCCAGCAGCCGGACAGGGCTTGATGAAAAACTGTTTTTT. Full variable domain (rest looked up from reference TRBV13 and TRBJ1-4): AAGVIQSPRHLIKEKRETATLKCYPIPRHDTVYWYQQGPGQDPQFLISFYEKMQSDKGSIPDRFSAQQFSDYHSELNMSSLELGDSALYFCASSRTGLDEKLFFGSGTQLSVL.

This clone has only one observation. V and J are TRBV25-1 and TRBJ2-2; D call uncertain. This CDR3 has 15 amino acids. V lost 3 bases to trimming and J lost 2 bases, with 10 bases between them. Germline V CDR1 and CDR2: MGHDK, SYGVNS. The CDR3, as DNA: TGTGCCAGCAGTGACTCCCTTCTTAACACCGGGGAGCTGTTTTTT. Its protein product is CASSDSLLNTGELFF.

This chain connects TRBV5-1 to TRBJ2-3; 10 bases agree with TRBD2. Germline values: CDR1 SGHRS, CDR2 YFSETQ. The CDR3 is 16 amino acids. J was trimmed by 0 bases and V by 4 bases; bases with no gene match: 5. The CDR3 bases are TGCGCCAGCAGCCCCGGAGCGGGGGGGAGCACAGATACGCAGTATTTT. Encoded protein: CASSPGAGGSTDTQYF.

The chain couples TRBV10-3 to TRBJ2-1; 11 bases fit TRBD1. Trimming cost V 3 bases and J 0 bases; bases outside gene matches: 1. Germline V gene lookup returns CDR1 ENHRY and CDR2 SYGVKD. The CDR3 contains 16 residues. CDR3 DNA sequence: TGTGCCATCAGTGACGGGACAGGGGGCTCCTACAATGAGCAGTTCTTC. Protein: CAISDGTGGSYNEQFF.

The rearrangement joins TRBV30 to TRBJ1-1, with 7 bases that match TRBD1. Germline values: CDR1 GTSNPN, CDR2 SVGIG (reference sequence). The CDR3 is made up of 12 amino acids. V dropped 2 bases and J dropped 5; count of bases not matched to a gene: 2. The CDR3 DNA follows: TGTGCCTGGAGTCCGACAGGGACTGAAGCTTTCTTT. Protein product: CAWSPTGTEAFF.

The J gene is TRBJ2-5, the V gene TRBV30; possible D gene TRBD2, 6 bases. Trimming removed 4 bases at V and 7 bases at J, with 16 bases between. Looked up from germline, CDR1 is GTSNPN and CDR2 is SVGIG (reference sequence). CDR3 length: 13 amino acids. The CDR3 is CAWTPGDPGTQYF. In DNA form, the CDR3 reads TGTGCCTGGACCCCGGGAGATCCAGGGACCCAGTACTTC.

The gene calls are TRBV27 and TRBJ1-2; tentatively, D is TRBD1 (6 bases). The CDR3 spans 13 residues. Trimming stripped 3 bases from V and 8 bases from J, with 13 bases between. In germline, CDR1 is MNHEY, CDR2 SMNVEV (reference sequence). The CDR3, as DNA: TGTGCCAGCAGTTTTACAGGGACGCGAGGCTACACCTTC. Translated, it gives CASSFTGTRGYTF.

The chain recombines TRBV13 with TRBJ1-2; TRBD1 is a possible D gene (5 bases). The length of the CDR3 is 17 residues. CDR1 PRHDT and CDR2 FYEKMQ come from the germline V gene (reference sequence). V was pared by 0 bases and J by 0 bases, with 14 bases between. The DNA of the CDR3 is TGTGCCAGCAGCTTAGGAGGGGCAGGTGTCGCTAACTATGGCTACACCTTC. Encoded protein: CASSLGGAGVANYGYTF.

The chain recombines TRBV11-2 with TRBJ1-2; D might be TRBD1 (6 bases). The CDR3 is made up of 17 amino acids. Germline V gene sequence: CDR1 SGHAT, CDR2 FQNNGV. Trimming left V 5 bases short and J 6 bases short, with 25 bases between. The CDR3 region has the DNA TGTGCCAGCAGCGTAATCAAAACAGGGAAAGAGGGAGATGGCTACACCTTC. This sequence encodes CASSVIKTGKEGDGYTF.